What follows are 23 T cell receptor beta chains derived from one specimen sequenced in a study of response to subunit inactivated influenza vaccine. MiXCR was run by TCRdb on the RT-PCR reads, yielding one entry per CDR3 protein. Of some 190,000 distinct CDR3 sequences in the sample, 13% to 15% were seen once. The sequencing here drew on CD8+ T cells sorted from PBMCs, taken roughly 5 days after vaccination. The receptors come from a middle-aged man who received an inactivated influenza vaccine.

The V gene is TRBV5-6, the J gene TRBJ2-7; 11 nucleotides match TRBD2. CDR3 size: 12 residues. V shed 4 bases, J shed 6 bases, and the junction held 0 bases outside the gene matches. Germline V CDR1 and CDR2: SGHDT, YYEEEE. The CDR3 DNA is TGTGCCAGCAGCGGACTAGCGGGCGAGCAGTACTTC. It is translated as CASSGLAGEQYF.

Ten or more counts support this clonotype. The chain couples TRBV12-3 or TRBV12-4 to TRBJ2-7; unclear D gene. V lost 2 bases, J lost 3 bases, and 5 bases lay in between. The CDR3 totals 12 residues. The DNA of the CDR3 is TGTGCCAGCAGTTTAAACCACTACGAGCAGTACTTC. Translated, it gives CASSLNHYEQYF.

This clonotype appeared a few times. The chain carries TRBV6-1 and TRBJ2-2, with 10 bases lining up with TRBD2. Germline lookup yields CDR1 MNHNS and CDR2 SASEGT. This CDR3 contains 16 residues. V was pared by 5 bases and J by 3 bases, with 6 bases of the junction left unmatched. The CDR3: CASSTTGLAHTGELFF. The CDR3 bases are TGTGCCAGCAGTACGACGGGACTAGCGCACACCGGGGAGCTGTTTTTT.

This chain connects TRBV29-1 to TRBJ2-7; tentative D call: TRBD1 (6 bases). Deletions cut 4 bases from V and 2 bases from J, with 12 bases between. The CDR3 totals 13 residues. In germline, CDR1 is SQVTM, CDR2 ANQGSEA. CDR3 in amino acids: CSVVIQGAYEQYF. In DNA, the CDR3 is TGCAGCGTTGTGATACAGGGTGCCTACGAGCAGTACTTC.

There are many counts of this clonotype. The V and J genes are TRBV6-5 and TRBJ2-2; 12 bases agree with TRBD2. This CDR3 has 19 residues. Per germline, CDR1 MNHEY and CDR2 SVGAGI. V lost 0 bases, J lost 3 bases, and 8 bases stayed unmatched. CDR3 protein: CASSYSYALAGGDTGELFF. The CDR3 DNA is TGTGCCAGCAGTTACTCTTACGCGCTAGCGGGAGGGGACACCGGGGAGCTGTTTTTT.

The chain is built from TRBV9 and TRBJ1-4, with D possibly TRBD1 on 6 matching bases. Germline V gives CDR1 SGDLS, CDR2 YYNGEE. The CDR3 sequence is 15 residues long. V lost 3 bases, J lost 4 bases, and 13 bases lay in between. In DNA, the CDR3 is TGTGCCAGCAGCGCCTCGACAGGTAGTAATGAAAAACTGTTTTTT. Residues: CASSASTGSNEKLFF.

A few counts support this clonotype. The chain is built from TRBV7-9 and TRBJ1-4; possible D gene TRBD1, 5 bases. Germline assignment: CDR1 SEHNR and CDR2 FQNEAQ (reference sequence). Trimming stripped 8 bases from V and 8 bases from J, with 12 bases between. This CDR3 has 12 amino acids. The CDR3 DNA follows: TGTGCCAGCGGGGCGGGGGAAGAAAAACTGTTTTTT. This codes for CASGAGEEKLFF.

The gene calls are TRBV11-2 and TRBJ2-3, with 8 positions matching TRBD1. The germline gives CDR1 SGHAT, CDR2 FQNNGV. After removal of 0 bases from V and 4 bases from J, the junction contained 0 bases not matched to a gene. This CDR3 region has 14 residues. The CDR3 coding sequence is TGTGCCAGCAGCTTAGAGACAGGGGCAGATACGCAGTATTTT. It translates to CASSLETGADTQYF.

The table lists this clonotype with many counts. This chain links TRBV4-2 with TRBJ1-4, with 9 bases fitting TRBD1. This CDR3 has 16 residues. V was clipped by 3 bases and J by 5 bases; unmatched bases: 7. Germline CDR1 is LGHNA and CDR2 is YNFKEQ. Written as DNA, the CDR3 is TGTGCCAGCAGCCAGGAGTCCGGGACAGGGAATGAAAAACTGTTTTTT. Its protein is CASSQESGTGNEKLFF.

The DNA of the CDR3 is TGTGCCACCAGTGATTTTGGGCATGTTCTGGGCCAAGAGACCCAGTACTTC. Protein sequence: CATSDFGHVLGQETQYF. The genes are TRBV24-1 and TRBJ2-5; no reliable D call. Trimming shortened V by 1 base and J by 1 base, and 15 bases separated the two germline ends. CDR3 length equals 17 residues. Germline V gene lookup returns CDR1 KGHDR and CDR2 SFDVKD.

This clonotype was picked up a small number of times. The chain uses TRBV7-3 and TRBJ2-2, with D uncertain. This CDR3 region has 13 residues. Trimming took off 2 bases at V and 4 bases at J, with 5 bases between the two ends. The germline CDR1 and CDR2 sequences are SGHTA and FQGTGA. The CDR3 DNA reads as TGTGCCAGCAGCTTATCGGGCACCGGGGAGCTGTTTTTT. This translates into CASSLSGTGELFF.

This clonotype was observed many times. The V gene is TRBV5-1, the J gene TRBJ2-1, with 13 bases aligning to TRBD2. The CDR3 contains 18 residues. Germline CDR1 is SGHRS and CDR2 is YFSETQ. V gave up 4 bases and J gave up 8 bases; unmatched junction bases: 15. DNA of the CDR3: TGCGCCAGCAGCCCAGGACTAGCGGGAGTCGTAGTTAGGGATGAGCAGTTCTTC. This encodes CASSPGLAGVVVRDEQFF.

This clonotype was detected ten times or more. This rearrangement joins TRBV12-3 or TRBV12-4 to TRBJ2-1; 13 bases are a match to TRBD2. The CDR3 sequence is 15 residues long. The trim removed 2 bases at V and 10 bases at J, leaving 5 bases unmatched. The CDR3 DNA reads TGTGCCAGCAGTTTACTACTAGCGGGAGGGGACGAGCAGTTCTTC. Amino acid sequence: CASSLLLAGGDEQFF.

V gene TRBV29-1 combines with J gene TRBJ1-5; D unresolved. Germline V gene sequence: CDR1 SQVTM, CDR2 ANQGSEA. V dropped 4 bases and J dropped 1 base, with 8 bases sitting between them. CDR3 size: 13 residues. Here the CDR3 reads CSVALGSNQPQHF. CDR3 nucleotides: TGCAGCGTTGCTTTAGGCAGCAATCAGCCCCAGCATTTT.

This clonotype was seen more than once but under ten times. The chain combines TRBV21-1 with TRBJ1-2; the table's TRBD1 call for D was not verified on the DNA. TRBV21-1 is described as a pseudogene. This CDR3 has 16 residues. DNA of the CDR3: TGTGCCAGCAGCAAAACGGGACAGGGTCATGACTATGGCTACACCTTC. As protein: CASSKTGQGHDYGYTF.

The V call is TRBV10-3, the J call TRBJ2-6; TRBD1 matches 7 bases. The trim removed 5 bases at V and 3 bases at J, leaving 16 bases unmatched. From germline, CDR1 is ENHRY and CDR2 SYGVKD. The CDR3 is 19 residues long. The CDR3 DNA follows: TGTGCCATCAGTTTTGGCAGGGGGAGAGGGGGCTTTGGGGCCAACGTCCTGACTTTC. Translated: CAISFGRGRGGFGANVLTF.

Only a few counts were recorded for this clonotype. The chain is built from TRBV27 and TRBJ2-1, with 8 bases aligning to TRBD2. Germline V gene data show CDR1 as MNHEY and CDR2 as SMNVEV (reference sequence). V lost 5 bases, J lost 4 bases, and 10 bases stayed unmatched. The CDR3 length is 16 residues. CDR3 sequence reads: CASSQGTSGSYNEQFF. The CDR3 region has the DNA TGTGCCAGCAGTCAGGGGACGAGCGGGAGTTACAATGAGCAGTTCTTC.

This clonotype has at least ten counts. This chain uses TRBV6-2 or TRBV6-3 with TRBJ1-1, with D tentatively TRBD1 (6 bases). The germline V gene has CDR1 MNHEY and CDR2 SVGEGT. Trimming left V 5 bases short and J 5 bases short, with 15 bases between. This CDR3 has 14 residues. CDR3 in DNA: TGTGCCAGCAGTCCTAGGCGGCAGGGGACTGAAGCTTTCTTT. Its protein product is CASSPRRQGTEAFF.

This clonotype was seen repeatedly, ten times or more. The V gene is TRBV21-1, the J gene TRBJ2-7. TRBV21-1 is described as a pseudogene. This CDR3 region has 11 residues. CDR3 sequence (DNA): TGTGCCAGCAGCAACAACTACGAGCAGTACTTC. Translating gives CASSNNYEQYF.

The gene calls are TRBV6-5 and TRBJ2-7, with D tentatively TRBD1 (5 bases). This CDR3 is built from 15 residues. V lost 2 bases, J lost 3 bases, and 14 bases lay in between. The germline V gene encodes CDR1 MNHEY and CDR2 SVGAGI. The CDR3 DNA is TGTGCCAGCAGTTACCCCCGGGCAGGGCACTACGAGCAGTACTTC. Protein: CASSYPRAGHYEQYF.

This clonotype was seen a few times. V and J are TRBV11-2 and TRBJ2-7; TRBD1 aligns across 7 bases. Germline CDR1 and CDR2: SGHAT and FQNNGV. The CDR3 is made up of 12 amino acids. Trimming at V came to 8 bases and at J to 5 bases, leaving 6 bases not matched to a gene. CDR3 amino acids: CASQGVGNEQYF. CDR3 DNA: TGTGCCAGCCAGGGGGTCGGAAACGAGCAGTACTTC.

This clonotype has ten or more counts. The chain employs TRBV12-3 or TRBV12-4 and TRBJ1-1; D is uncertain. The CDR3 runs 15 residues. V was cut by 5 bases and J by 6 bases, with 19 bases left in between. CDR3 sequence: CASSPNRAIDAEAFF. The CDR3 bases are TGTGCCAGCAGTCCCAACCGGGCCATCGACGCTGAAGCTTTCTTT.

This clonotype was counted a few times. The chain employs TRBV6-2 or TRBV6-3 and TRBJ2-7; D ambiguous. V lost 3 bases and J 0 bases, leaving 15 bases between the germline ends. CDR1 is MNHEY and CDR2 is SVGEGT in the germline V gene. This CDR3 is 16 amino acids long. The CDR3 is CASSYFRADYSYEQYF. DNA for the CDR3: TGTGCCAGCAGTTATTTTCGGGCAGATTACTCCTACGAGCAGTACTTC.